These 27 T cell receptor beta chains share one sample of origin, sequenced in a study of OX40 agonist ivuxolimab in advanced cancers. Libraries were prepared by immunoSEQ multiplex PCR; TCRdb keeps only in-frame clonotypes and omits some of them. The sample carries roughly 70,000 clones, approximately 80% recorded once. This specimen consisted of CD4+ or CD8+ T cells sorted from blood, obtained in a trial of the OX40 agonist ivuxolimab. The receptors were sampled from an adult with an advanced solid tumor such as melanoma, head and neck, liver or kidney cancer.

The chain couples TRBV6-5 to TRBJ2-7; 10 bases match TRBD1. The germline CDR1 and CDR2 sequences are MNHEY and SVGAGI. V lost 6 bases, J lost 3 bases, and 5 bases stayed unmatched. The CDR3 extends over 14 amino acids. The CDR3 protein is CASRQGQGNYEQYF. CDR3 bases: TGTGCCAGCAGACAGGGACAGGGGAACTACGAGCAGTACTTC.

The J gene is TRBJ1-4, the V gene TRBV5-1; D perhaps matches TRBD1 (6 bases). The V end was cut by 5 bases, the J end by 0 bases, with 11 bases between. Germline V CDR1 and CDR2: SGHRS, YFSETQ. The CDR3 length is 15 residues. Here the CDR3 reads CASSSTGATNEKLFF. The CDR3 nucleotides are TGCGCCAGCAGTTCGACAGGTGCAACTAATGAAAAACTGTTTTTT. The complete variable domain, with remaining parts taken from reference TRBV5-1 and TRBJ1-4, reads KAGVTQTPRYLIKTRGQQVTLSCSPISGHRSVSWYQQTPGQGLQFLFEYFSETQRNKGNFPGRFSGRQFSNSRSEMNVSTLELGDSALYLCASSSTGATNEKLFFGSGTQLSVL.

This sequence joins TRBV28 and TRBJ2-7; possibly TRBD1 or TRBD2 for D (5 bases each). This CDR3 spans 12 amino acids. Germline CDR1 is MDHEN and CDR2 is SYDVKM. The CDR3 is CVGRPDTYEQYF. Written as DNA, the CDR3 is TGTGTGGGACGGCCGGACACCTACGAGCAGTACTTC.

In regard to this clone: One end of the junction varies from germline; a read error may be responsible. The chain is built from TRBV5-1 and TRBJ1-4; D may be TRBD1 (6 bases). CDR3 size: 14 residues. Germline loops: CDR1 SGHRS, CDR2 YFSETQ. CDR3 loop: CASRLDRSNEKLFF. DNA for the CDR3: TGCGCCAGCAGATTGGACAGAAGTAATGAAAAACTGTTTTTT.

The count of this clone is one. The chain joins TRBV18 to TRBJ2-7; TRBD1 is a possible D gene (6 bases). Trimming shortened V by 0 bases and J by 6 bases, and 15 bases separated the two germline ends. The CDR3 is 15 residues long. In germline, CDR1 is KGHSH, CDR2 LQKENI. In DNA form, the CDR3 reads TGTGCCAGCTCACCACCGAACACAGGGTACAGCGAGCAGTACTTC. Its protein is CASSPPNTGYSEQYF.

The rearrangement uses TRBV5-1 and TRBJ1-3; D gene uncertain. The V gene lost 1 base and the J gene lost 0 bases, with 11 bases spanning the gap. The CDR3 loop spans 16 amino acids. Germline lookup yields CDR1 SGHRS and CDR2 YFSETQ. The CDR3 nucleotides read TGCGCCAGCAGCTTGTCCGCTACCTACTCTGGAAACACCATATATTTT. Protein product: CASSLSATYSGNTIYF.

This sequence joins TRBV4-1 and TRBJ1-4; no reliable D call. Germline V gives CDR1 MGHRA, CDR2 YSYEKL. V was cut by 2 bases and J by 1 base, with 8 bases left in between. The CDR3 consists of 15 residues. CDR3 in amino acids: CASSQLGLTNEKLFF. CDR3 coding DNA: TGCGCCAGCAGCCAACTCGGACTAACTAATGAAAAACTGTTTTTT.

This sequence joins TRBV2 and TRBJ2-7, with TRBD2 identical over 9 bases. Germline values: CDR1 SNHLY, CDR2 FYNNEI. V trimming: 4 bases; J trimming: 7 bases; junction bases outside the gene matches: 5. The CDR3 length is 13 residues. The CDR3 loop is CASSGLRGGEQYF. CDR3 bases: TGTGCCAGCAGTGGGTTGCGGGGGGGAGAGCAGTACTTC.

The gene calls are TRBV29-1 and TRBJ2-1, with 10 positions matching TRBD2. The CDR3 consists of 16 residues. Trimming at V came to 2 bases and at J to 6 bases, leaving 10 bases not matched to a gene. Per the germline V gene, CDR1 is SQVTM and CDR2 is ANQGSEA. This CDR3 is CSVERPLAGVRNEQFF. DNA for the CDR3: TGCAGCGTTGAAAGACCGCTAGCGGGGGTGCGCAATGAGCAGTTCTTC.

The chain employs TRBV5-1 and TRBJ2-7, with 9 bases lining up with TRBD1. The CDR3 length is 12 residues. Germline V gene lookup returns CDR1 SGHRS and CDR2 YFSETQ. J gave up 2 bases and V 9 bases, and 3 bases lay outside the gene matches. In DNA, the CDR3 is TGCGCCACCGGGACAGGGACCTACGAGCAGTACTTC. It specifies CATGTGTYEQYF.

The chain recombines TRBV5-4 with TRBJ1-6; 7 nucleotides agree with TRBD1. CDR3 length: 16 amino acids. From germline, CDR1 is SGHNT and CDR2 YYREEE (reference sequence). Trimming at V came to 3 bases and at J to 9 bases, leaving 12 bases not matched to a gene. The CDR3 sequence is CASSSPRDSDSSPLHF. The CDR3 nucleotides are TGTGCCAGCAGCTCACCTCGGGACAGCGACAGTTCACCCCTCCACTTT.

This chain links TRBV29-1 with TRBJ1-2, with a possible D match to TRBD1 (5 bases). This CDR3 contains 13 residues. Trimming removed 4 bases at V and 1 base at J, with 10 bases between. Germline-derived CDR1 and CDR2 are SQVTM and ANQGSEA. CDR3 loop: CSVADRSNYGYTF. The CDR3 DNA follows: TGCAGCGTTGCAGACAGAAGTAACTATGGCTACACCTTC.

The gene calls are TRBV27 and TRBJ1-6, with D possibly matching TRBD1 (6 bases). V was trimmed by 3 bases and J by 9 bases, leaving 15 bases between them. The CDR3 contains 15 residues. CDR1 MNHEY and CDR2 SMNVEV come from the germline V gene (reference sequence). DNA of the CDR3: TGTGCCAGCAGTTTCGGGGGCTCGACCGGTTCACCCCTCCACTTT. Protein sequence: CASSFGGSTGSPLHF.

The chain is built from TRBV19 and TRBJ2-6; a possible D gene is TRBD2 (5 bases). The CDR3 sequence is 18 residues long. V lost 0 bases and J lost 0, with 12 bases in between. Germline assignment: CDR1 LNHDA and CDR2 SQIVND (reference sequence). The CDR3 coding sequence is TGTGCCAGTAGTATAGACCAAGGCGGAGGCTCTGGGGCCAACGTCCTGACTTTC. This translates into CASSIDQGGGSGANVLTF. Full variable domain (missing parts from reference TRBV19 and TRBJ2-6): DGGITQSPKYLFRKEGQNVTLSCEQNLNHDAMYWYRQDPGQGLRLIYYSQIVNDFQKGDIAEGYSVSREKKESFPLTVTSAQKNPTAFYLCASSIDQGGGSGANVLTFGAGSRLTVL.

The rearrangement links TRBV27 to TRBJ2-3, with a tentative D call TRBD1 (5 bases). Trimming removed 6 bases from V and 0 bases from J, with 16 bases in between. This CDR3 spans 16 amino acids. Germline values: CDR1 MNHEY, CDR2 SMNVEV (reference sequence). The DNA of the CDR3 is TGTGCCAGCAGACGTTCTCGCAGGGATAGCACAGATACGCAGTATTTT. Residues: CASRRSRRDSTDTQYF.

This chain connects TRBV7-9 to TRBJ1-1; D is unclear. Deletions cut 0 bases from V and 1 base from J, with 6 bases between. This CDR3 contains 14 residues. The germline gives CDR1 SEHNR, CDR2 FQNEAQ (reference sequence). The CDR3 region is CASSLAYGNTEAFF. CDR3 bases: TGTGCCAGCAGCTTAGCCTATGGGAACACTGAAGCTTTCTTT.

The chain has TRBV5-1 and TRBJ2-2; 10 bases align to TRBD1. V trimming: 3 bases; J trimming: 2 bases; junction bases outside the gene matches: 4. Per the germline V gene, CDR1 is SGHRS and CDR2 is YFSETQ. The CDR3 consists of 16 residues. For the CDR3, the DNA is TGCGCCAGCAGCTGGTGGACAGGGGGAAACACCGGGGAGCTGTTTTTT. It is translated as CASSWWTGGNTGELFF.

This chain connects TRBV6-5 to TRBJ2-7, with a weak D call TRBD2 (5 bases). This CDR3 has 12 residues. Trimming cost V 2 bases and J 6 bases, with 8 bases left between them. Germline assignment: CDR1 MNHEY and CDR2 SVGAGI. The DNA for the CDR3 is TGTGCCAGCAGTTACGGCGCGGGCGAGCAGTACTTC. Translating it yields CASSYGAGEQYF.

The rearrangement uses TRBV6-1 and TRBJ1-6; D is perhaps TRBD1 (5 bases). The germline gives CDR1 MNHNS, CDR2 SASEGT. The V and J ends lost 10 bases and 8 bases respectively, with 9 bases between them. The CDR3 length is 11 residues. This CDR3 reads CATRGDSPLHF. In DNA, the CDR3 is TGTGCCACCCGAGGGGATTCACCCCTCCACTTT.

The rearrangement links TRBV6-5 to TRBJ2-1; 8 nucleotides line up with TRBD1. V lost 6 bases, J lost 6 bases, and 4 bases stayed unmatched. The CDR3 is 13 residues long. CDR1 and CDR2 from the germline V gene are MNHEY and SVGAGI. The CDR3 nucleotides read TGTGCCAGCAGACCGACAGGGGTCAATGAGCAGTTCTTC. Amino acids: CASRPTGVNEQFF.

The chain carries TRBV28 and TRBJ2-7; D is uncertain. This CDR3 has 14 amino acids. Trimming pared 7 bases from V and 2 bases from J, leaving 15 bases between. Germline V gene sequence: CDR1 MDHEN, CDR2 SYDVKM. The CDR3 DNA sequence: TGTGCCAGCAACCCTACCGGGCCCCCCTACGAGCAGTACTTC. It codes for CASNPTGPPYEQYF.

The chain uses TRBV18 and TRBJ2-5; 7 nucleotides match TRBD1. Germline values: CDR1 KGHSH, CDR2 LQKENI. The trim removed 6 bases at V and 3 bases at J, leaving 10 bases unmatched. The CDR3 length is 15 residues. Here the CDR3 DNA reads TGTGCCAGCTCGCCTAGGCCTGGACAGGAAGAGACCCAGTACTTC. Translation gives CASSPRPGQEETQYF.

This clone was seen only once. The V and J genes are TRBV18 and TRBJ1-5; 7 positions agree with TRBD1. Germline V gene data show CDR1 as KGHSH and CDR2 as LQKENI. The CDR3 length is 14 residues. The ends lost 5 bases at V and 2 bases at J; junction bases unmatched: 3. The CDR3 DNA is TGTGCCAGCTCAGACAGGGTACGCAATCAGCCCCAGCATTTT. Encoded protein: CASSDRVRNQPQHF.

The gene calls are TRBV18 and TRBJ1-5; 8 nucleotides align to TRBD1. Unmatched junction bases numbered 4, after V lost 0 bases and J lost 3 bases. The CDR3 loop spans 16 amino acids. Germline CDR1 KGHSH, CDR2 LQKENI. The CDR3 bases are TGTGCCAGCTCACCACCTTCCAGGGGGCTCAATCAGCCCCAGCATTTT. It translates to CASSPPSRGLNQPQHF.

V is TRBV18 and J is TRBJ2-3; no clear D gene. CDR1 is KGHSH, CDR2 LQKENI, per germline. Trimming took 3 bases from V and 0 from J, leaving 4 bases between them. This CDR3 is built from 13 residues. The CDR3 loop is CASSPDSTDTQYF. CDR3 DNA: TGTGCCAGCTCACCCGACAGCACAGATACGCAGTATTTT.

This clone was seen more than once but under ten times. CDR3 residues: CASSQDAQGNPARETQYF. DNA of the CDR3: TGCGCCAGCAGCCAAGATGCACAGGGAAATCCCGCTAGGGAGACCCAGTACTTC. The chain is built from TRBV4-1 and TRBJ2-5; D is perhaps TRBD1 (6 bases). The CDR3 totals 18 residues. CDR1 is MGHRA, CDR2 YSYEKL, per germline. V lost 0 bases and J 5 bases, leaving 22 bases between the germline ends.

The V gene is TRBV19, the J gene TRBJ1-3; 12 nucleotides agree with TRBD1. The CDR3 is made up of 20 amino acids. V was pared by 5 bases and J by 0 bases, with 14 bases of the junction left unmatched. Germline V gene lookup returns CDR1 LNHDA and CDR2 SQIVND (reference sequence). The DNA for the CDR3 is TGTGCCAGTAGTGCAACCGGGGTATCGGGACAGGGGGCCTCTGGAAACACCATATATTTT. Translating gives CASSATGVSGQGASGNTIYF.